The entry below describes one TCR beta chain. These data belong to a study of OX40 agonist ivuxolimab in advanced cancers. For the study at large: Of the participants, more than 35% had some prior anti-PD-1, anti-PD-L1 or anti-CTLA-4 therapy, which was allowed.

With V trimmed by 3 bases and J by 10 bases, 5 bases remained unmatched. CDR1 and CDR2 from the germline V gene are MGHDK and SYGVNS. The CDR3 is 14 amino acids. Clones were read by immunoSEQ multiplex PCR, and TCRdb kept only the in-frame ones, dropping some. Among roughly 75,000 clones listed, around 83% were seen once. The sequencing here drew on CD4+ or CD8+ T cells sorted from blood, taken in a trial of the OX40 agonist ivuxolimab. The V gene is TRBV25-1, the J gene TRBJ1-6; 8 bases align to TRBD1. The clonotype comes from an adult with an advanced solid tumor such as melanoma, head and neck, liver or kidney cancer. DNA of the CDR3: TGTGCCAGCAGTGAGCAGGGGGCAGGGTCACCCCTCCACTTT. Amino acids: CASSEQGAGSPLHF.